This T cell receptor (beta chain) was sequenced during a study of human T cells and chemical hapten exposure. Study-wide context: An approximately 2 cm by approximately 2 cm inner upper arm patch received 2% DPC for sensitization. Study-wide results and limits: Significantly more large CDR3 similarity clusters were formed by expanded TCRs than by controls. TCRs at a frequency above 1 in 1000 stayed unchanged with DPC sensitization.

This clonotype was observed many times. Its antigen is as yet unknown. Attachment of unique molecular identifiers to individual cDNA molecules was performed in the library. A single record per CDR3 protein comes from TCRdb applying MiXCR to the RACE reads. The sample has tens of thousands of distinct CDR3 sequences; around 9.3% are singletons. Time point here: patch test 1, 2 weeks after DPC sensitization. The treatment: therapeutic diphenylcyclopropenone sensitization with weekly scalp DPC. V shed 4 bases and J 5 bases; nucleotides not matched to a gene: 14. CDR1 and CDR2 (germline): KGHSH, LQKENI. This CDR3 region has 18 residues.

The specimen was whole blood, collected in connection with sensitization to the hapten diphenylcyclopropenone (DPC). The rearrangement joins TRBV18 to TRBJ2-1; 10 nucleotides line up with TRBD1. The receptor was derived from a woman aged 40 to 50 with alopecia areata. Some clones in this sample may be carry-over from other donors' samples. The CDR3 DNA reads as TGTGCCAGCTCACAGCGGGACAAGACAGGGGGCGCCCACAATGAGCAGTTCTTC. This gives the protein CASSQRDKTGGAHNEQFF.